The 31 T cell receptor beta chains listed next were all sequenced from one sample in a study of brain T cells in children with intractable seizures. Produced via immunoSEQ multiplex PCR; TCRdb's table is partial and in-frame only. The table records several thousand clones, approximately 78% of them present only once. Sequencing was limited to surgery cases with top T cell transcript signatures in brain tissue. Source: resected brain tissue, taken at surgery. All receptors come from a girl aged 2 to 9 with Rasmussen encephalitis and intractable seizures.

V gene TRBV27 combines with J gene TRBJ2-1, with D uncertain. CDR1 MNHEY and CDR2 SMNVEV come from the germline V gene (reference sequence). V was cut by 6 bases and J by 10 bases, with 10 bases left in between. This CDR3 is built from 11 residues. CDR3 DNA sequence: TGTGCCAGCAGCCCCGGTGTCGAGCAGTTCTTC. Translated: CASSPGVEQFF.

CDR3 in DNA: TGCGCCAGCGGGACTAGCCGGTTTCAAGATACGCAGTATTTT. Its translation: CASGTSRFQDTQYF. The chain is built from TRBV10-2 and TRBJ2-3, with 9 bases aligning to TRBD2. Germline loops: CDR1 WSHSY, CDR2 SAAADI. V trimming: 8 bases; J trimming: 5 bases; junction bases outside the gene matches: 8. The CDR3 is 14 amino acids.

The chain couples TRBV27 to TRBJ2-7; 8 bases are a match to TRBD1. Trimming removed 3 bases from V and 6 bases from J; junction bases left unmatched: 13. The germline CDR1 and CDR2 sequences are MNHEY and SMNVEV (reference sequence). There are 16 residues in the CDR3. CDR3 sequence: CASSFLSRTGPTEQYF. The CDR3 DNA follows: TGTGCCAGCAGTTTTCTTAGCCGGACAGGGCCTACCGAGCAGTACTTC.

The genes are TRBV12-5 and TRBJ2-1, with 10 bases identical to TRBD2. The CDR3 loop spans 19 amino acids. The ends lost 7 bases at V and 4 bases at J; junction bases unmatched: 19. CDR1 is LGHNT, CDR2 FRNRAP, per germline. CDR3 loop: CASDSPGTSARGGYNEQFF. CDR3 sequence (DNA): TGTGCTAGTGACTCGCCCGGGACTAGCGCCCGAGGGGGTTACAATGAGCAGTTCTTC. Variable domain in full (rest from reference TRBV12-5 and TRBJ2-1): DARVTQTPRHKVTEMGQEVTMRCQPILGHNTVFWYRQTMMQGLELLAYFRNRAPLDDSGMPKDRFSAEMPDATLATLKIQPSEPRDSAVYFCASDSPGTSARGGYNEQFFGPGTRLTVL.

The chain combines TRBV5-4 with TRBJ1-4; possibly TRBD1 for D (5 bases). The germline V gene encodes CDR1 SGHNT and CDR2 YYREEE (reference sequence). The germline V and J ends were trimmed by 4 bases and 7 bases, with 23 bases remaining between them. The CDR3 is made up of 17 amino acids. CDR3 coding DNA: TGTGCCAGCAGCCCCGGGGCAGGTCGTGGCTTGAGTGAAAAACTGTTTTTT. It codes for CASSPGAGRGLSEKLFF.

The rearrangement joins TRBV21-1 to TRBJ1-5; the table's D call, TRBD1, has no DNA check behind it. TRBV21-1 counts as a pseudogene. This CDR3 contains 15 residues. The CDR3 reads CASSKGQGVHQPQHF. The CDR3 DNA reads TGTGCCAGCAGCAAAGGTCAGGGGGTTCATCAGCCCCAGCATTTT.

Points on this clone: A read error may account for a junction end that differs from germline. The V call is TRBV23-1, the J call TRBJ1-1, with 7 nucleotides matching TRBD1. TRBV23-1 is filed as an ORF, its function uncertain. The CDR3 consists of 11 residues. CDR3 coding DNA: TGCGGCGGTCAGGGGGACACCGAAGCTTTCTTT. It codes for CGGQGDTEAFF.

The J gene is TRBJ1-2, the V gene TRBV5-6; D gene ambiguous. Germline assignment: CDR1 SGHDT and CDR2 YYEEEE. This CDR3 has 11 amino acids. V lost 4 bases and J 3 bases, leaving 4 bases between the germline ends. The CDR3 DNA reads TGTGCCAGCAGCACCCACTATGGCTACACCTTC. Its protein is CASSTHYGYTF.

The chain couples TRBV5-1 to TRBJ2-1; TRBD2 might be the D (5 bases). Per the germline V gene, CDR1 is SGHRS and CDR2 is YFSETQ. CDR3 length equals 16 residues. V was cut by 1 base and J by 7 bases, with 18 bases left in between. CDR3 DNA: TGCGCCAGCAGCTTGACGTCCGGCCACGGAGGAAATGAGCAGTTCTTC. The encoded protein is CASSLTSGHGGNEQFF.

In this sample, this clone turned up a few times. This chain uses TRBV4-2 with TRBJ1-5; no clear D. Germline V gene lookup returns CDR1 LGHNA and CDR2 YNFKEQ. This CDR3 contains 16 residues. Trimming took off 1 base at V and 3 bases at J, with 13 bases between the two ends. CDR3 sequence (DNA): TGTGCCAGCAGCCAAGTGGTGCAGGTGCCCAATCAGCCCCAGCATTTT. Residues: CASSQVVQVPNQPQHF.

This clone has a handful of counts. CDR3 bases: TGTGCCAGCAGTGAATTACTAGCGGGGGGGCCGTTAAATGAGCAGTTCTTC. Protein: CASSELLAGGPLNEQFF. The chain has TRBV6-1 and TRBJ2-1, with 13 nucleotides matching TRBD2. J gave up 7 bases and V 2 bases, and 8 bases lay outside the gene matches. CDR1 is MNHNS and CDR2 is SASEGT in the germline V gene. The CDR3 has 17 amino acids.

In this sample, this clone turned up a few times. The chain employs TRBV7-9 and TRBJ1-1, with 9 bases aligning to TRBD1. With 2 bases clipped from V and 6 bases from J, the junction kept 13 bases outside the gene matches. CDR1 and CDR2 (germline): SEHNR, FQNEAQ (reference sequence). The CDR3 loop spans 17 amino acids. The CDR3: CASSLSGHRTGVPEAFF. The CDR3 DNA follows: TGTGCCAGCAGCTTATCGGGTCACAGGACAGGGGTTCCTGAAGCTTTCTTT. Combining the CDR3 with reference TRBV7-9 and TRBJ1-1 gives the whole variable domain DTGVSQNPRHKITKRGQNVTFRCDPISEHNRLYWYRQTLGQGPEFLTYFQNEAQLEKSRLLSDRFSAERPKGSFSTLEIQRTEQGDSAMYLCASSLSGHRTGVPEAFFGQGTRLTVV.

The chain combines TRBV12-3 or TRBV12-4 with TRBJ2-3; D unresolved. V was shortened by 2 bases and J by 0 bases, with 0 bases between the two germline ends. The CDR3 covers 12 residues. The chain's CDR3 is CASSLSTDTQYF. DNA of the CDR3: TGTGCCAGCAGTTTAAGCACAGATACGCAGTATTTT.

This clone is medium-sized within its sample. This rearrangement joins TRBV27 to TRBJ1-4; 7 bases align to TRBD1. In germline, CDR1 is MNHEY, CDR2 SMNVEV (reference sequence). Trimming at V came to 4 bases and at J to 8 bases, leaving 10 bases not matched to a gene. There are 15 residues in the CDR3. The DNA of the CDR3 is TGTGCCAGCAGTTCAAATAACAGGGGAGGGGAAAAACTGTTTTTT. Its translation: CASSSNNRGGEKLFF. The whole variable domain, filled in from reference TRBV27 and TRBJ1-4, reads EAQVTQNPRYLITVTGKKLTVTCSQNMNHEYMSWYRQDPGLGLRQIYYSMNVEVTDKGDVPEGYKVSRKEKRNFPLILESPSPNQTSLYFCASSSNNRGGEKLFFGSGTQLSVL.

V and J are TRBV10-1 and TRBJ2-7; possible D gene TRBD2, 5 bases. V lost 8 bases and J lost 0, with 14 bases in between. The CDR3 is 14 amino acids. The V gene's germline CDR1 is WNHNN and CDR2 SYGVQD (reference sequence). The CDR3, as DNA: TGCGCCAGCCCCTGCCAGCGGAGCTCCTACGAGCAGTACTTC. Translated, it gives CASPCQRSSYEQYF.

This clone has only a few counts. The chain has TRBV11-2 and TRBJ1-3, with 8 bases aligning to TRBD1. The CDR3 loop spans 15 amino acids. Trimming cost V 3 bases and J 4 bases; bases outside gene matches: 5. From germline, CDR1 is SGHAT and CDR2 FQNNGV. The CDR3 coding sequence is TGTGCCAGCAGCTTTCAGGGGGCCGGAGGAAACACCATATATTTT. Protein: CASSFQGAGGNTIYF.

The J gene is TRBJ2-5, the V gene TRBV6-5, with TRBD1 matching over 10 bases. The CDR3 has 15 amino acids. Germline V gene lookup returns CDR1 MNHEY and CDR2 SVGAGI. Unmatched junction bases numbered 8, after V lost 6 bases and J lost 4 bases. CDR3 in amino acids: CASRRQGAWGETQYF. For the CDR3, the DNA is TGTGCCAGCAGGCGACAGGGGGCTTGGGGAGAGACCCAGTACTTC.

In its sample, this clone ranks as medium-sized (0.01 to 0.1%). The V and J genes are TRBV30 and TRBJ1-4, with D possibly being TRBD1 (5 bases). The CDR3 spans 13 residues. The germline V and J ends were trimmed by 2 bases and 5 bases, with 9 bases remaining between them. In germline, CDR1 is GTSNPN, CDR2 SVGIG (reference sequence). The CDR3 region is CAWSLRDNEKLFF. The CDR3 DNA reads as TGTGCCTGGAGTCTCCGGGACAATGAAAAACTGTTTTTT.

This sequence joins TRBV7-3 and TRBJ2-2; D is possibly TRBD1 (6 bases). Trimming left V 5 bases short and J 7 bases short, with 17 bases between. CDR3 length: 15 amino acids. The V gene's germline CDR1 is SGHTA and CDR2 FQGTGA. CDR3 amino acids: CASSPYPGADGELFF. For the CDR3, the DNA is TGTGCCAGCAGCCCCTACCCAGGGGCTGACGGGGAGCTGTTTTTT.

This clone turned up a few times. CDR3 in amino acids: CASSDRDAYNEQFF. The CDR3 DNA reads as TGCGCCAGCAGTGACAGAGATGCCTACAATGAGCAGTTCTTC. The V gene is TRBV10-2, the J gene TRBJ2-1; D not certain. Germline CDR1 is WSHSY and CDR2 is SAAADI. The V gene lost 3 bases and the J gene lost 2 bases, with 8 bases spanning the gap. The CDR3 loop spans 14 amino acids.

This rearrangement joins TRBV7-9 to TRBJ2-2; D possibly corresponds to TRBD1 (6 bases). Germline V gene lookup returns CDR1 SEHNR and CDR2 FQNEAQ (reference sequence). The V gene lost 1 base and the J gene lost 5 bases, with 8 bases spanning the gap. This CDR3 is 14 amino acids long. CDR3 loop: CASSLGQGTGELFF. The CDR3 coding sequence is TGTGCCAGCAGCTTAGGGCAGGGGACCGGGGAGCTGTTTTTT. The variable domain in full, with the rest retrieved from reference TRBV7-9 and TRBJ2-2, is DTGVSQNPRHKITKRGQNVTFRCDPISEHNRLYWYRQTLGQGPEFLTYFQNEAQLEKSRLLSDRFSAERPKGSFSTLEIQRTEQGDSAMYLCASSLGQGTGELFFGEGSRLTVL.

The rearrangement joins TRBV5-6 to TRBJ1-1, with TRBD1 as a possible D gene (5 bases). Trimming removed 0 bases from V and 8 bases from J, with 11 bases in between. The CDR3 has 13 amino acids. The germline V gene has CDR1 SGHDT and CDR2 YYEEEE. This chain's CDR3 is CASSLARAREAFF. CDR3 coding DNA: TGTGCCAGCAGCTTGGCCAGGGCCAGAGAAGCTTTCTTT.

This clone has just a few counts. The chain couples TRBV28 to TRBJ1-5; 8 positions agree with TRBD1. Germline trimming cut 2 bases from V and 6 bases from J; bases unmatched to any gene: 0. The V gene's germline CDR1 is MDHEN and CDR2 SYDVKM. The CDR3 extends over 13 amino acids. DNA of the CDR3: TGTGCCAGCAGTTTACAGGGGGCTCAGCCCCAGCATTTT. Residues: CASSLQGAQPQHF.

V usage is TRBV12-5 and J usage is TRBJ1-1, with TRBD1 identical over 10 bases. Germline-derived CDR1 and CDR2 are LGHNT and FRNRAP. The CDR3 has 17 residues. V shed 6 bases and J 1 base; nucleotides not matched to a gene: 11. The CDR3 region is CASGLPDRGSANTEAFF. CDR3 sequence (DNA): TGTGCTAGTGGCCTTCCGGACAGGGGGTCTGCGAACACTGAAGCTTTCTTT.

This clone was observed once. This chain joins TRBV19 and TRBJ2-2, with TRBD1 identical over 7 bases. V shed 6 bases and J 0 bases; nucleotides not matched to a gene: 4. The CDR3 consists of 15 residues. CDR1 and CDR2 from the germline V gene are LNHDA and SQIVND (reference sequence). CDR3 sequence (DNA): TGTGCCAGTAGAAGACAGGGCGCGAACACCGGGGAGCTGTTTTTT. Translated, it gives CASRRQGANTGELFF.

The chain combines TRBV7-2 with TRBJ1-3, with 7 bases fitting TRBD1. V shed 0 bases and J 4 bases; nucleotides not matched to a gene: 9. The CDR3 contains 17 residues. The germline gives CDR1 SGHTA, CDR2 FQGNSA. The CDR3 loop reads CASSLAGGGIVGNTIYF. The DNA for the CDR3 is TGTGCCAGCAGCTTAGCGGGAGGGGGCATCGTCGGAAACACCATATATTTT.

The chain is built from TRBV4-1 and TRBJ1-5, with D hard to call. The CDR3 is made up of 14 amino acids. Germline CDR1 is MGHRA and CDR2 is YSYEKL. V was shortened by 1 base and J by 3 bases, with 7 bases between the two germline ends. CDR3 loop: CASSQARVNQPQHF. Written as DNA, the CDR3 is TGCGCCAGCAGCCAAGCGAGGGTCAATCAGCCCCAGCATTTT.

In this sample, this clone turned up a few times. This chain uses TRBV7-9 with TRBJ2-2; either TRBD1 or TRBD2 may fit D (6 bases each). V was trimmed by 6 bases and J by 2 bases, leaving 16 bases between them. The germline gives CDR1 SEHNR, CDR2 FQNEAQ (reference sequence). CDR3 length: 16 amino acids. The CDR3 nucleotides are TGTGCCAGCAGTCGGAGACGGGGGCAAAACACCGGGGAGCTGTTTTTT. It yields the protein CASSRRRGQNTGELFF.

The chain has TRBV4-1 and TRBJ1-4, with D uncertain. Germline-derived CDR1 and CDR2 are MGHRA and YSYEKL. The CDR3 contains 15 residues. The V end was cut by 4 bases, the J end by 5 bases, with 14 bases between. The DNA of the CDR3 is TGCGCCAGCAGCCCCTGGGCCAGTTCGAATGAAAAACTGTTTTTT. It yields the protein CASSPWASSNEKLFF.

The genes are TRBV19 and TRBJ1-2; D is ambiguous. The CDR3 has 14 residues. The V gene lost 6 bases and the J gene lost 2 bases, with 13 bases spanning the gap. CDR1 LNHDA and CDR2 SQIVND come from the germline V gene (reference sequence). The CDR3 here is CASRLNRANYGYTF. The CDR3, as DNA: TGTGCCAGTAGGCTGAACCGGGCCAACTATGGCTACACCTTC.

The J gene is TRBJ2-5, the V gene TRBV4-1; 8 bases agree with TRBD1. Germline-derived CDR1 and CDR2 are MGHRA and YSYEKL. This CDR3 spans 15 amino acids. With 0 bases clipped from V and 8 bases from J, the junction kept 8 bases outside the gene matches. CDR3 residues: CASSQDRGPMDTQYF. The CDR3 DNA is TGCGCCAGCAGCCAAGACAGGGGGCCCATGGATACCCAGTACTTC.